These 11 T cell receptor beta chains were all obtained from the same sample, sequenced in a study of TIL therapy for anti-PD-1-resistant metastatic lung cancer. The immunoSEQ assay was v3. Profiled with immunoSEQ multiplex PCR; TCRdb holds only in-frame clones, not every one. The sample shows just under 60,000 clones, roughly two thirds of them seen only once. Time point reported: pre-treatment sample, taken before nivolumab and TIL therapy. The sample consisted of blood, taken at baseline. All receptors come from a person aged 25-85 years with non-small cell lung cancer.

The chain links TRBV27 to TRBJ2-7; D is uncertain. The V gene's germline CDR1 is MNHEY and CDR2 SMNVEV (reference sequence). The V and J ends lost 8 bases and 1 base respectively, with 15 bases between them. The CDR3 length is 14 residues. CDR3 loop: CASLGRYVSYEQYF. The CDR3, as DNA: TGTGCCAGCCTTGGTAGATACGTATCCTACGAGCAGTACTTC.

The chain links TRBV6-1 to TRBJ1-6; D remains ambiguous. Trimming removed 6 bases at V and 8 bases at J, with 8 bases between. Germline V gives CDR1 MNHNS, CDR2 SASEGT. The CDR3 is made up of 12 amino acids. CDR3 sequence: CASRDSDSPLHF. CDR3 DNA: TGTGCCAGCAGGGATTCAGATTCACCCCTCCACTTT.

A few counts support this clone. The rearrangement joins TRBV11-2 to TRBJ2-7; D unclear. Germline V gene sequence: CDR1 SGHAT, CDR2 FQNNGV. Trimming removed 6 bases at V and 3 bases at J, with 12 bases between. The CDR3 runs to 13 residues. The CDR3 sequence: CASSSAEFYEQYF. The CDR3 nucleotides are TGTGCCAGCAGTTCGGCGGAATTCTACGAGCAGTACTTC.

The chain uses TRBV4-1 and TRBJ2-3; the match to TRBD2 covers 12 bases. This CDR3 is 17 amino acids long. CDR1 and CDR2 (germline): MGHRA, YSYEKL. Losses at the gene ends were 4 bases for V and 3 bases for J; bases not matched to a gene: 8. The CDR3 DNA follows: TGCGCCAGCAGCCTACGACTAGCGGGAGAAGAAACAGATACGCAGTATTTT. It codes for CASSLRLAGEETDTQYF.

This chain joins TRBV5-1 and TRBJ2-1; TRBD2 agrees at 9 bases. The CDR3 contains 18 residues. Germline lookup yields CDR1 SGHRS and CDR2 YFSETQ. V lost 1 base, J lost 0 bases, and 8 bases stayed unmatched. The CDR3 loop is CASSLSLAGPRSYNEQFF. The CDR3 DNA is TGCGCCAGCAGCTTGAGCCTAGCGGGGCCACGCTCCTACAATGAGCAGTTCTTC. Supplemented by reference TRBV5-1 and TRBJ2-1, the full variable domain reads KAGVTQTPRYLIKTRGQQVTLSCSPISGHRSVSWYQQTPGQGLQFLFEYFSETQRNKGNFPGRFSGRQFSNSRSEMNVSTLELGDSALYLCASSLSLAGPRSYNEQFFGPGTRLTVL.

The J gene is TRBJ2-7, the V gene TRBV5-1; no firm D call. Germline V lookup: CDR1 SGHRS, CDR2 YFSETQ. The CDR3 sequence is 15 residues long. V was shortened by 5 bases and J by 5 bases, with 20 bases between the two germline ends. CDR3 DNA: TGCGCCAGCAGGCCTACGTTAGAGTTCATCCACGAGCAGTACTTC. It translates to CASRPTLEFIHEQYF.

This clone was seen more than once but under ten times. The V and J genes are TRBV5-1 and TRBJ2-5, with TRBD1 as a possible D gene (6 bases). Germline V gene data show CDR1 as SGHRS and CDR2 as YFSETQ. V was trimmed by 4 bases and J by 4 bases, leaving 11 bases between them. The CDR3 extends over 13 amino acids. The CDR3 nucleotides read TGCGCCAGCAGCGGGGGCTCAGGAGAGACCCAGTACTTC. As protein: CASSGGSGETQYF.

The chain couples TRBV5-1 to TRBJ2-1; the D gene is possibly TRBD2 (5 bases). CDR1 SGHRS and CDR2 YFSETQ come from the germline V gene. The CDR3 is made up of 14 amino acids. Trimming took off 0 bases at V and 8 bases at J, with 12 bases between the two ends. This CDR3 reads CASSLDLATHEQFF. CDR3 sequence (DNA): TGCGCCAGCAGCTTGGATCTAGCCACACATGAGCAGTTCTTC.

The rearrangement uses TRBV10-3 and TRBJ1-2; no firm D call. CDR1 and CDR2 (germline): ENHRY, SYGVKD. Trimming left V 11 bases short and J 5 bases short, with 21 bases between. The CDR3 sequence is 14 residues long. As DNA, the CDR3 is TGTGCCTCGGGGAACCGAGGACCTGAGTATGGCTACACCTTC. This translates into CASGNRGPEYGYTF.

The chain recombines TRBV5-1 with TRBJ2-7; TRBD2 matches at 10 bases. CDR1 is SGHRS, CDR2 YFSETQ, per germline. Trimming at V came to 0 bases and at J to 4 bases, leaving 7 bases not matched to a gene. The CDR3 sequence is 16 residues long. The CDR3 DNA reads TGCGCCAGCAGCTTGGCAACAGCGGGGGGGACGTACGAGCAGTACTTC. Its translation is CASSLATAGGTYEQYF.

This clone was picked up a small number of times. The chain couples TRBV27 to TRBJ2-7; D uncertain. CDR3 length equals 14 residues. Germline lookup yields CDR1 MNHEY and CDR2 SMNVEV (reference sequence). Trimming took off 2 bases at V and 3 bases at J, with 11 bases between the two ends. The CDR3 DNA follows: TGTGCCAGCAGTTTAGGTGTCGGATTCTACGAGCAGTACTTC. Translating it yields CASSLGVGFYEQYF.